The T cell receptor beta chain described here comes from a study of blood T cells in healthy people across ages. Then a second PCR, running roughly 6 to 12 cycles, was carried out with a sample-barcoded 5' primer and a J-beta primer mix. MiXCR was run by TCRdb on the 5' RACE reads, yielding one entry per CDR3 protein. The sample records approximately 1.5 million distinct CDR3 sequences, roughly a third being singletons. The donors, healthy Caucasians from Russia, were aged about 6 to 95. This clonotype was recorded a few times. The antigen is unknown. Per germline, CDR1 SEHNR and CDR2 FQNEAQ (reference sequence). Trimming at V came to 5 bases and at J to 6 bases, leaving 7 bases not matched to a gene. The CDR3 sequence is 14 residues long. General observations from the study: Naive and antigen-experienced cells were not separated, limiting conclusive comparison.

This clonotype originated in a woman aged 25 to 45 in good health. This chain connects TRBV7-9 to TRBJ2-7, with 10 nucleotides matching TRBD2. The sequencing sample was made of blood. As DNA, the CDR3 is TGTGCCAGCAGCACCGGGACTAGCGAGGGCGAGCAGTACTTC. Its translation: CASSTGTSEGEQYF.